This is a list of T cell receptor beta chains from one sample in a study of T cell responses to AZD1222 COVID-19 vaccine. Here immunoSEQ multiplex PCR was the method, and the copy in TCRdb shows in-frame clones only, minus some. The table has 98,000 or so clones, 80% to 90% seen once. The sample here was peripheral blood, taken on day 0 of AZD1222 vaccination. The origin of the receptors is an adult in good health. Both conserved end residues are part of each CDR3. The D gene is left open where the match is weak. Not all rows give a size; the values are once, few, many and, for expanded clones, a class.

TRBD2	-	TRBJ2-3	TRBV7-9	CASSPTRTSGGLTDTQYF	TGTGCCAGCAGCCCCACTCGGACTAGCGGGGGACTCACAGATACGCAGTATTTT
-	-	TRBJ1-2	TRBV28	CASRLNGWGGYTF	TGTGCCAGCAGGCTCAACGGATGGGGTGGCTACACCTTC
-	few	TRBJ2-1	TRBV11-2	CASSLEGGRQFF	TGTGCCAGCAGCTTAGAGGGGGGAAGGCAGTTCTTC
-	-	TRBJ2-1	TRBV5-6	CASSLRPANEQFF	TGTGCCAGCAGCTTGCGTCCGGCGAATGAGCAGTTCTTC
-	-	TRBJ2-5	TRBV5-1	CASSLGGDGETQYF	TGCGCCAGCAGCTTGGGGGGTGATGGGGAGACCCAGTACTTC
-	-	TRBJ1-6	TRBV28	CASSLAFTDSPLHF	TGTGCCAGCAGTTTGGCGTTTACGGACTCACCCCTCCACTTT
TRBD1	-	TRBJ1-5	TRBV6-5	CASSWTGTYSNQPQHF	TGTGCCAGCAGTTGGACAGGGACGTATAGCAATCAGCCCCAGCATTTT
TRBD1	-	TRBJ1-4	TRBV7-2	CASSLAGDRGGEKLFF	TGTGCCAGCAGCTTAGCGGGGGACAGGGGTGGCGAAAAACTGTTTTTT
-	-	TRBJ2-2	TRBV19	CASRKASTGELFF	TGTGCCAGTAGAAAGGCTTCAACCGGGGAGCTGTTTTTT
-	-	TRBJ1-5	TRBV28	CASSWMDSRNQPQHF	TGTGCCAGCAGTTGGATGGACAGTCGCAATCAGCCCCAGCATTTT
-	-	TRBJ1-2	TRBV3-1/TRBV3-2	CASSLRVLYGYTF	TGTGCCAGCAGCCTTAGGGTCCTCTATGGCTACACCTTC
-	-	TRBJ2-7	TRBV11-2	CASSLGGGRVAEQYF	TGTGCCAGCAGCTTAGGAGGAGGAAGGGTTGCCGAGCAGTACTTC
TRBD1	-	TRBJ1-5	TRBV6-6	CASRGQGNNQPQHF	TGTGCCAGCCGTGGACAGGGAAACAATCAGCCCCAGCATTTT
TRBD1	-	TRBJ1-6	TRBV18	CASSPGQGGNSPLHF	TGTGCCAGCTCCCCGGGACAGGGGGGAAATTCACCCCTCCACTTT
-	few	TRBJ2-7	TRBV18	CASSPPAGSYEQYF	TGTGCCAGCTCACCACCGGCCGGCTCCTACGAGCAGTACTTC
-	-	TRBJ2-1	TRBV28	CASSFVQISTNEQFF	TGTGCCAGCAGTTTTGTACAGATCAGCACCAATGAGCAGTTCTTC
TRBD1	once	TRBJ1-2	TRBV5-4	CASSFPPQGAKGYTF	TGTGCCAGCAGCTTCCCCCCCCAGGGGGCGAAGGGCTACACCTTC
TRBD1	-	TRBJ2-7	TRBV4-2	CASSQYPPRAGGYEQYF	TGTGCCAGCAGCCAATATCCTCCTCGGGCAGGGGGCTACGAGCAGTACTTC
-	-	TRBJ2-5	TRBV10-3	CAISARGGRETQYF	TGTGCCATCAGTGCCAGGGGGGGTAGGGAGACCCAGTACTTC
-	-	TRBJ2-3	TRBV11-2	CASSLKPASSTDTQYF	TGTGCCAGCAGCTTAAAGCCAGCCTCTAGCACAGATACGCAGTATTTT
TRBD1	-	TRBJ1-1	TRBV7-9	CASSVQGARTEAFF	TGTGCCAGCAGCGTACAGGGGGCCAGAACTGAAGCTTTCTTT
-	once	TRBJ2-7	TRBV24-1	CATSDLQGIEQYF	TGTGCCACCAGTGATCTACAGGGTATCGAGCAGTACTTC
-	-	TRBJ2-6	TRBV7-9	CASSLVVVMLGGANVLTF	TGTGCCAGCAGCTTAGTAGTTGTGATGTTAGGTGGGGCCAACGTCCTGACTTTC
-	-	TRBJ1-2	TRBV20-1	CSASHSGVGYGYTF	TGCAGTGCTAGTCACTCGGGGGTGGGGTATGGCTACACCTTC
TRBD2	-	TRBJ2-1	TRBV6-5	CASSYSGLAVYNEQFF	TGTGCCAGCAGTTACTCGGGACTAGCGGTTTACAATGAGCAGTTCTTC
-	-	TRBJ1-2	TRBV7-9	CASSLGGFRGQGGYTF	TGTGCCAGCAGCTTAGGTGGATTTAGGGGCCAGGGGGGCTACACCTTC
TRBD1	-	TRBJ1-5	TRBV28	CASSAHRDRIMNSNQPQHF	TGTGCCAGCAGCGCGCACCGGGACAGGATCATGAATAGCAATCAGCCCCAGCATTTT
TRBD1	-	TRBJ1-1	TRBV29-1	CSARQGVAEAFF	TGCAGCGCCAGACAGGGAGTCGCTGAAGCTTTCTTT
TRBD2	-	TRBJ2-3	TRBV27	CASQRDLRSDTQYF	TGTGCCAGCCAGCGGGATCTTAGGTCAGATACGCAGTATTTT
TRBD1	-	TRBJ1-2	TRBV19	CASSITDRIYGYTF	TGTGCCAGTAGTATTACGGACAGGATCTATGGCTACACCTTC
-	-	TRBJ2-5	TRBV6-5	CATKTTPVQETQYF	TGTGCCACCAAGACTACCCCAGTCCAAGAGACCCAGTACTTC
TRBD1	once	TRBJ2-1	TRBV3-1/TRBV3-2	CASSQGQTGGPYNEQFF	TGTGCCAGCAGCCAAGGGCAGACAGGGGGTCCCTACAATGAGCAGTTCTTC
-	-	TRBJ1-1	TRBV6-2/TRBV6-3	CASSYSYSRRDRNGTEAFF	TGTGCCAGCAGTTACTCGTACAGCCGTAGAGACAGGAACGGGACTGAAGCTTTCTTT
TRBD2	-	TRBJ2-7	TRBV5-5	CASSLKGLAGSYEQYF	TGTGCCAGCAGCTTAAAGGGTCTAGCGGGGTCCTACGAGCAGTACTTC
-	-	TRBJ2-2	TRBV9	CASSESGLPGAGELFF	TGTGCCAGCAGCGAATCGGGCCTCCCTGGAGCCGGGGAGCTGTTTTTT
-	-	TRBJ2-1	TRBV27	CASSLWLGYNEQFF	TGTGCCAGCAGTTTATGGTTAGGGTACAATGAGCAGTTCTTC
-	-	TRBJ1-1	TRBV7-2	CASSLRALNTEAFF	TGTGCCAGCAGCCTCCGGGCCCTGAACACTGAAGCTTTCTTT
-	-	TRBJ2-1	TRBV2	CASSERKSSYNEQFF	TGTGCCAGCAGTGAAAGGAAGAGCTCCTACAATGAGCAGTTCTTC
TRBD1	-	TRBJ2-2	TRBV28	CASSAGQVNTGELFF	TGTGCCAGCAGTGCGGGACAGGTGAACACCGGGGAGCTGTTTTTT
-	-	TRBJ1-1	TRBV6-5	CASSYGSKRRNTEAFF	TGTGCCAGCAGTTACGGGTCCAAGCGGAGAAACACTGAAGCTTTCTTT
TRBD2	-	TRBJ2-1	TRBV28	CASNLAGPYNEQFF	TGTGCCAGCAACTTAGCGGGACCGTACAATGAGCAGTTCTTC
-	-	TRBJ2-5	TRBV5-6	CASSLGLLQETQYF	TGTGCCAGCAGCTTGGGACTGCTCCAGGAGACCCAGTACTTC
TRBD1	-	TRBJ2-7	TRBV24-1	CATSNPGTVPDEQYF	TGTGCCACCAGCAATCCCGGGACAGTACCCGACGAGCAGTACTTC
-	-	TRBJ2-1	TRBV9	CASSVDVGGYNEQFF	TGTGCCAGCAGCGTAGATGTAGGGGGCTACAATGAGCAGTTCTTC
-	-	TRBJ2-7	TRBV5-1	CASSLQQGSVGLYF	TGCGCCAGCAGCCTTCAACAAGGGTCAGTGGGGTTGTACTTC
TRBD2	once	TRBJ2-3	TRBV9	CASSVTAGATDTQYF	TGTGCCAGCAGCGTAACAGCGGGGGCCACCGATACGCAGTATTTT
TRBD1	-	TRBJ1-2	TRBV5-1	CASTWGTGGDYTF	TGCGCCAGCACCTGGGGGACAGGGGGAGACTACACCTTC
-	-	TRBJ1-6	TRBV3-1/TRBV3-2	CASSQGTTNSPLHF	TGTGCCAGCAGCCAGGGGACTACTAATTCACCCCTCCACTTT
TRBD2	-	TRBJ2-1	TRBV7-3	CASSLTRVSASGGNEQFF	TGTGCCAGCAGCTTAACTCGAGTCTCGGCTAGCGGGGGGAATGAGCAGTTCTTC
-	-	TRBJ2-7	TRBV7-2	CASSPRGGGNYEQYF	TGTGCCAGCAGCCCCAGGGGGGGCGGGAACTACGAGCAGTACTTC
TRBD1	-	TRBJ1-5	TRBV18	CASSPTGGLGQPQHF	TGTGCCAGCTCACCAACAGGGGGCTTGGGTCAGCCCCAGCATTTT